The next 26 T cell receptor beta chains were all read from a single sample in a study of long-term antiretroviral therapy in people with HIV. The assay, immunoSEQ v3.0, was run at survey level. Clones were sequenced by immunoSEQ multiplex PCR, and TCRdb holds only the in-frame ones, with some missing. The table records around 40,000 clones, roughly 88% of them present only once. Material: unsorted PBMCs, obtained 2.2 years after starting antiretroviral therapy. The receptors stem from a man in his late teens or twenties with HIV.

V and J are TRBV2 and TRBJ1-2; no definite D call. Per the germline V gene, CDR1 is SNHLY and CDR2 is FYNNEI. The CDR3 extends over 13 amino acids. V lost 2 bases and J lost 3, with 7 bases in between. CDR3 nucleotides: TGTGCCAGCAGTGAAAACAGCTACTATGGCTACACCTTC. This translates into CASSENSYYGYTF.

This clone turned up a few times. The chain employs TRBV19 and TRBJ2-7; a possible D gene is TRBD1 (5 bases). V lost 3 bases to trimming and J lost 3 bases, with 12 bases between them. From germline, CDR1 is LNHDA and CDR2 SQIVND (reference sequence). This CDR3 has 14 amino acids. This CDR3 is CASSIGRRGYEQYF. The CDR3 coding sequence is TGTGCCAGTAGTATTGGCAGAAGGGGCTACGAGCAGTACTTC. Full variable domain (missing parts from reference TRBV19 and TRBJ2-7): DGGITQSPKYLFRKEGQNVTLSCEQNLNHDAMYWYRQDPGQGLRLIYYSQIVNDFQKGDIAEGYSVSREKKESFPLTVTSAQKNPTAFYLCASSIGRRGYEQYFGPGTRLTVT.

This clone is judged large. The rearrangement links TRBV10-3 to TRBJ2-1; the D gene is possibly TRBD2 (6 bases). Looked up from germline, CDR1 is ENHRY and CDR2 is SYGVKD. Trimming took off 0 bases at V and 4 bases at J, with 16 bases between the two ends. The CDR3 consists of 17 residues. The CDR3 DNA reads TGTGCCATCAGTGAGTCGCCGGGATCCCGGGGGTACAATGAGCAGTTCTTC. Encoded protein: CAISESPGSRGYNEQFF.

This chain links TRBV10-1 with TRBJ2-7; 7 nucleotides match TRBD1. Germline V gene sequence: CDR1 WNHNN, CDR2 SYGVQD (reference sequence). CDR3 length: 14 residues. Losses at the gene ends were 5 bases for V and 9 bases for J; bases not matched to a gene: 13. As DNA, the CDR3 is TGCGCCAGCAGTTACGACAGGGCGGCATCCGGGCAGTACTTC. Translation: CASSYDRAASGQYF.

The chain is built from TRBV5-6 and TRBJ2-5, with D tentatively TRBD1 (5 bases). V was clipped by 1 base and J by 1 base, with 8 bases between them. Germline V gene sequence: CDR1 SGHDT, CDR2 YYEEEE. The CDR3 spans 14 residues. Here the CDR3 reads CASSLKGVQETQYF. In DNA form, the CDR3 reads TGTGCCAGCAGCTTGAAAGGGGTCCAAGAGACCCAGTACTTC.

The genes are TRBV4-3 and TRBJ2-1, with 11 bases fitting TRBD2. The CDR3 spans 15 residues. From germline, CDR1 is LGHNA and CDR2 YSLEER. J lost 15 bases, V lost 0 bases, and 10 bases had no gene match. This CDR3 is CASSQDNTSGRKRFF. The CDR3 region has the DNA TGCGCCAGCAGCCAAGATAATACTAGCGGGAGAAAACGGTTCTTC.

The chain is built from TRBV7-3 and TRBJ2-7; 7 bases match TRBD1. Germline lookup yields CDR1 SGHTA and CDR2 FQGTGA. The ends lost 5 bases at V and 6 bases at J; junction bases unmatched: 10. The CDR3 loop spans 14 amino acids. Here the CDR3 reads CASSPTGIYGEQYF. The CDR3, as DNA: TGTGCCAGCAGCCCGACAGGGATTTATGGCGAGCAGTACTTC.

The gene calls are TRBV7-9 and TRBJ2-1; 8 positions match TRBD2. Germline loops: CDR1 SEHNR, CDR2 FQNEAQ (reference sequence). The V and J ends lost 4 bases and 4 bases, in that order; junction bases with no gene match: 3. This CDR3 is 14 amino acids long. DNA for the CDR3: TGTGCCAGCAGCTCAGGACTAGCTTACAATGAGCAGTTCTTC. It encodes CASSSGLAYNEQFF.

The V call is TRBV19, the J call TRBJ2-2; 9 positions agree with TRBD2. CDR1 and CDR2 (germline): LNHDA, SQIVND (reference sequence). The V segment lost 2 bases and the J segment 5 bases; nucleotides outside the gene matches: 3. The CDR3 is made up of 15 amino acids. The CDR3 protein is CASSILAGWTGELFF. In nucleotides, the CDR3 is TGTGCCAGTAGTATACTAGCGGGGTGGACCGGGGAGCTGTTTTTT. The entire variable domain, with the rest obtained from reference TRBV19 and TRBJ2-2, is as follows: DGGITQSPKYLFRKEGQNVTLSCEQNLNHDAMYWYRQDPGQGLRLIYYSQIVNDFQKGDIAEGYSVSREKKESFPLTVTSAQKNPTAFYLCASSILAGWTGELFFGEGSRLTVL.

The chain carries TRBV2 and TRBJ1-1; 10 nucleotides match TRBD1. Per the germline V gene, CDR1 is SNHLY and CDR2 is FYNNEI. There are 15 residues in the CDR3. V lost 8 bases and J lost 3; bases outside the gene matches: 9. The DNA for the CDR3 is TGTGCCAGCGGAGACAGGGGGCGATTCTACACTGAAGCTTTCTTT. Amino acids: CASGDRGRFYTEAFF. The entire variable domain, with the rest obtained from reference TRBV2 and TRBJ1-1, is as follows: EPEVTQTPSHQVTQMGQEVILRCVPISNHLYFYWYRQILGQKVEFLVSFYNNEISEKSEIFDDQFSVERPDGSNFTLKIRSTKLEDSAMYFCASGDRGRFYTEAFFGQGTRLTVV.

The chain links TRBV10-3 to TRBJ2-7; TRBD2 matches 8 bases. Germline V lookup: CDR1 ENHRY, CDR2 SYGVKD. V was pared by 4 bases and J by 5 bases, with 10 bases of the junction left unmatched. The CDR3 has 15 amino acids. Written as DNA, the CDR3 is TGTGCCATCAGTGGGAAACTAGGGCGGGAGGACGAGCAGTACTTC. This encodes CAISGKLGREDEQYF.

Only a few counts were recorded for this clone. The chain couples TRBV15 to TRBJ1-5; D unresolved. Germline CDR1 LNHNV, CDR2 YYDKDF (reference sequence). V lost 5 bases, J lost 5 bases, and 13 bases lay in between. The CDR3 covers 14 residues. DNA of the CDR3: TGTGCCACCAGCTCCCGAGGGCTTTATCAGCCCCAGCATTTT. It encodes CATSSRGLYQPQHF. Complete variable domain (other parts from reference TRBV15 and TRBJ1-5): DAMVIQNPRYQVTQFGKPVTLSCSQTLNHNVMYWYQQKSSQAPKLLFHYYDKDFNNEADTPDNFQSRRPNTSFCFLDIRSPGLGDTAMYLCATSSRGLYQPQHFGDGTRLSIL.

This clone has a single count. DNA of the CDR3: TGTGCCAGCAGTTTCTCCACCGGGGAGCTGTTTTTT. Protein: CASSFSTGELFF. The chain carries TRBV27 and TRBJ2-2; D is uncertain. V was pared by 3 bases and J by 4 bases, with 3 bases between. CDR3 length equals 12 residues. The germline gives CDR1 MNHEY, CDR2 SMNVEV (reference sequence).

The V and J genes are TRBV5-1 and TRBJ2-5, with a weak D call TRBD1 (6 bases). The ends were cut back, 1 base at V and 0 bases at J, with 10 bases in the middle. Germline CDR1 reads SGHRS; CDR2 reads YFSETQ. The CDR3 runs 15 residues. The DNA for the CDR3 is TGCGCCAGCAGCTTGCAGGCAGGGGACCAAGAGACCCAGTACTTC. Its translation is CASSLQAGDQETQYF. The entire variable domain, with the rest obtained from reference TRBV5-1 and TRBJ2-5, is as follows: KAGVTQTPRYLIKTRGQQVTLSCSPISGHRSVSWYQQTPGQGLQFLFEYFSETQRNKGNFPGRFSGRQFSNSRSEMNVSTLELGDSALYLCASSLQAGDQETQYFGPGTRLLVL.

The V and J genes are TRBV28 and TRBJ2-1, with TRBD2 matching over 12 bases. The CDR3 loop spans 16 amino acids. CDR1 and CDR2 (germline): MDHEN, SYDVKM. The junction had 9 bases not matched to a gene; V was cut back by 3 bases and J by 9 bases. This CDR3 reads CASSFQASGRASEQFF. The CDR3, as DNA: TGTGCCAGCAGTTTCCAAGCTAGCGGGAGGGCCAGTGAGCAGTTCTTC. Complete variable domain (other parts from reference TRBV28 and TRBJ2-1): DVKVTQSSRYLVKRTGEKVFLECVQDMDHENMFWYRQDPGLGLRLIYFSYDVKMKEKGDIPEGYSVSREKKERFSLILESASTNQTSMYLCASSFQASGRASEQFFGPGTRLTVL.

The chain carries TRBV5-1 and TRBJ2-5, with 9 bases identical to TRBD2. The CDR3 covers 15 residues. V lost 4 bases and J lost 2; bases outside the gene matches: 6. Germline CDR1 is SGHRS and CDR2 is YFSETQ. The chain's CDR3 is CASSPATSGQETQYF. The CDR3 DNA is TGCGCCAGCAGCCCGGCGACTAGCGGACAAGAGACCCAGTACTTC.

The chain links TRBV29-1 to TRBJ2-1, with 9 bases fitting TRBD2. Trimming removed 6 bases from V and 8 bases from J; junction bases left unmatched: 14. This CDR3 spans 15 amino acids. Germline lookup yields CDR1 SQVTM and CDR2 ANQGSEA. The CDR3 DNA is TGCAGCGTACCAGGGCGGGGACTAGCTGTTGATGAGCAGTTCTTC. Protein: CSVPGRGLAVDEQFF.

This clone was seen once. V gene TRBV6-6 combines with J gene TRBJ1-2, with D possibly matching TRBD1 (5 bases). Looked up from germline, CDR1 is MNHNY and CDR2 is SVGAGI (reference sequence). Deletions cut 6 bases from V and 4 bases from J, with 12 bases between. The CDR3 length is 13 residues. The CDR3 nucleotides read TGTGCCAGCAGCCCCCGACAGAGCTATGGCTACACCTTC. Residues: CASSPRQSYGYTF.

The chain couples TRBV19 to TRBJ1-5; tentative D call: TRBD1 (5 bases). CDR3 size: 12 residues. The germline V gene has CDR1 LNHDA and CDR2 SQIVND (reference sequence). The germline V and J ends were trimmed by 9 bases and 5 bases, with 11 bases remaining between them. The CDR3 DNA sequence: TGTGCCAGCAGGGAGCGGGATCAGCCCCAGCATTTT. This gives the protein CASRERDQPQHF.

The chain joins TRBV12-5 to TRBJ1-1; D is perhaps TRBD1 (5 bases). Germline CDR1 LGHNT, CDR2 FRNRAP. The CDR3 is 13 amino acids. V lost 6 bases and J 2 bases, leaving 10 bases between the germline ends. The CDR3 loop reads CASGLTANTEAFF. As DNA, the CDR3 is TGTGCTAGTGGGCTGACAGCCAACACTGAAGCTTTCTTT.

This sequence joins TRBV2 and TRBJ1-2, with D tentatively TRBD1 (5 bases). This CDR3 is built from 14 residues. Looked up from germline, CDR1 is SNHLY and CDR2 is FYNNEI. Trimming pared 5 bases from V and 6 bases from J, leaving 16 bases between. The CDR3 loop is CASSSGGAQHGYTF. The DNA of the CDR3 is TGTGCCAGCAGTTCGGGAGGGGCGCAACATGGCTACACCTTC.

The chain employs TRBV10-3 and TRBJ1-2; D perhaps matches TRBD1 (5 bases). The CDR3 has 15 residues. CDR1 and CDR2 from the germline V gene are ENHRY and SYGVKD. Trimming shortened V by 3 bases and J by 6 bases, and 17 bases separated the two germline ends. The CDR3 nucleotides are TGTGCCATCAGTGATCTAAGGGGTTTGGTCAATGGCTACACCTTC. Protein: CAISDLRGLVNGYTF.

The chain links TRBV27 to TRBJ2-3; D is undetermined. The germline gives CDR1 MNHEY, CDR2 SMNVEV (reference sequence). Trimming cost V 1 base and J 1 base, with 12 bases left between them. The CDR3 sequence is 16 residues long. CDR3 residues: CASSLFSEYGTDTQYF. CDR3 nucleotides: TGTGCCAGCAGTTTATTCAGCGAATACGGCACAGATACGCAGTATTTT.

The chain's CDR3 is CASSLTGYGYTF. The CDR3 DNA reads as TGTGCCAGTAGCCTGACAGGATATGGCTACACCTTC. V gene TRBV19 combines with J gene TRBJ1-2, with D perhaps TRBD1 (6 bases). In germline, CDR1 is LNHDA, CDR2 SQIVND (reference sequence). V was cut by 6 bases and J by 5 bases, with 10 bases left in between. The CDR3 covers 12 residues.

CDR3: CASSQGLAPRVYSYNEQFF. In nucleotides, the CDR3 is TGCGCCAGCAGCCAAGGCCTAGCGCCGAGGGTTTATAGTTACAATGAGCAGTTCTTC. This chain connects TRBV4-3 to TRBJ2-1; maybe TRBD2 (6 bases). Between the trimmed V and J ends, which lost 1 base and 4 bases, there was a span of 23 bases. Germline V gene data show CDR1 as LGHNA and CDR2 as YSLEER. The CDR3 totals 19 residues.

The chain employs TRBV5-5 and TRBJ2-1; the D gene is possibly TRBD1 (6 bases). The germline gives CDR1 SGHKS, CDR2 YYEKEE (reference sequence). This CDR3 comprises 17 residues. V was trimmed by 2 bases and J by 0 bases, leaving 15 bases between them. The CDR3 spells CASSFEYRVFSYNEQFF. The DNA of the CDR3 is TGTGCCAGCAGCTTCGAATACAGGGTATTCTCCTACAATGAGCAGTTCTTC.